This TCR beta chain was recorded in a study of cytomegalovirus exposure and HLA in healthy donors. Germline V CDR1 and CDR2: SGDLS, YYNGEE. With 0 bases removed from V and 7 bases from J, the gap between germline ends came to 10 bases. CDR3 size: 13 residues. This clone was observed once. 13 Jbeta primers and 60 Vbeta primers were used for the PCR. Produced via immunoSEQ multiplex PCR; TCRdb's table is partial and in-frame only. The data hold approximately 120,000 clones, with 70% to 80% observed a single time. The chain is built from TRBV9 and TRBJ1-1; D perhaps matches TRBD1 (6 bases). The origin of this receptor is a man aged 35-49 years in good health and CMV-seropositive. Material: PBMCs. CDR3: CASSVATTGEAFF. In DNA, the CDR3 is TGTGCCAGCAGCGTAGCTACGACAGGTGAAGCTTTCTTT.